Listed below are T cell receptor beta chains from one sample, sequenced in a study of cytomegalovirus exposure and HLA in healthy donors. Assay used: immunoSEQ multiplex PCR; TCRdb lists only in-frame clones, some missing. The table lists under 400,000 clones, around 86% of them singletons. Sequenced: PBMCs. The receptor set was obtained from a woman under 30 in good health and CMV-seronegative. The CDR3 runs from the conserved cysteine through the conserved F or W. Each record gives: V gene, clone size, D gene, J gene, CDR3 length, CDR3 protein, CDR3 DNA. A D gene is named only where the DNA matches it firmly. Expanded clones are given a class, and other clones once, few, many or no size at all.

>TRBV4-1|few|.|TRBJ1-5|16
CASSPVLGRGDQPQHF
TGCGCCAGCAGCCCAGTCCTCGGGCGCGGGGATCAGCCCCAGCATTTT
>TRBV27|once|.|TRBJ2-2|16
CASSLSGLWDTGELFF
TGTGCCAGCAGTTTATCGGGCCTCTGGGACACCGGGGAGCTGTTTTTT
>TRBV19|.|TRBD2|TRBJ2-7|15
CASTSGGATTYEQYF
TGTGCCAGTACTTCCGGGGGGGCAACAACCTACGAGCAGTACTTC
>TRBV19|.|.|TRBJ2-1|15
CASSTDSGAYNEQFF
TGTGCCAGTAGTACCGATAGCGGAGCCTACAATGAGCAGTTCTTC
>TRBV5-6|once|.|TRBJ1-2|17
CASSPPGTIPSFYGYTF
TGTGCCAGCAGCCCACCCGGGACAATCCCCTCATTCTATGGCTACACCTTC
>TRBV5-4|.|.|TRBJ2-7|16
CASSPRPSGRPHEQYF
TGTGCCAGCAGCCCACGTCCGTCGGGTAGACCCCACGAGCAGTACTTC
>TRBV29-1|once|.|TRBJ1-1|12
CSVRGGNTEAFF
TGCAGCGTGAGGGGGGGAAACACTGAAGCTTTCTTT
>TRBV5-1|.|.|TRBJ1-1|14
CASSLIAVGTEAFF
TGCGCCAGCAGCTTGATCGCGGTGGGCACTGAAGCTTTCTTT
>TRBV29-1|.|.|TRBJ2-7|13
CSVEVLGSYEQYF
TGCAGCGTTGAAGTATTGGGCAGCTACGAGCAGTACTTC
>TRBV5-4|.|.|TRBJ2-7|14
CASSYGRAGYEQYF
TGTGCCAGCAGCTACGGACGGGCGGGCTACGAGCAGTACTTC
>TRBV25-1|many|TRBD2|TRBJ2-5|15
CASSLARGEQETQYF
TGTGCCAGCAGTCTGGCCCGGGGGGAACAAGAGACCCAGTACTTC
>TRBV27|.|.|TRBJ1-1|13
CASTRRGNTEAFF
TGTGCCAGCACCCGACGGGGGAACACTGAAGCTTTCTTT
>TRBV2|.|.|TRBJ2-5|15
CASSYPQGGGETQYF
TGTGCCAGCAGTTACCCACAGGGTGGGGGAGAGACCCAGTACTTC
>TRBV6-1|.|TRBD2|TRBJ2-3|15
CASSEGTSGADTQYF
TGTGCCAGCAGTGAAGGGACTAGCGGGGCAGATACGCAGTATTTT
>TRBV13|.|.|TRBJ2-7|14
CASSHRQRPGEQYF
TGTGCCAGCAGCCACAGACAGCGTCCTGGCGAGCAGTACTTC
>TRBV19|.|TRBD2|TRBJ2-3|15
CASPRSGSTTDTQYF
TGTGCCAGCCCCCGGAGCGGGAGTACCACAGATACGCAGTATTTT
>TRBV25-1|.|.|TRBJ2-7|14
CASSDSSSSYEQYF
TGTGCCAGCAGTGACAGTTCCAGCTCCTACGAGCAGTACTTC
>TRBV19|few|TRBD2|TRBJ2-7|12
CATLAGGNEQYF
TGTGCCACCCTAGCGGGAGGGAACGAGCAGTACTTC
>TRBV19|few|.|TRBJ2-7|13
CASSILAAGEQYF
TGTGCCAGTAGTATCCTAGCCGCGGGGGAGCAGTACTTC
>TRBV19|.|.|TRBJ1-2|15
CASTRFGEDPYGYTF
TGTGCCAGTACCCGGTTTGGGGAGGACCCCTATGGCTACACCTTC
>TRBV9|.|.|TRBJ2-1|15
CASSARDSLGHEQFF
TGTGCCAGCAGCGCCCGGGACTCCCTAGGCCATGAGCAGTTCTTC
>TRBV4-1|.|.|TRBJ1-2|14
CASSQDWGGYGYTF
TGCGCCAGCAGCCAAGATTGGGGCGGCTATGGCTACACCTTC